One and the same sample provided the 32 T cell receptor beta chains below, sequenced in a study of T cells expressing NK-cell markers. TCRdb re-called the 5' RACE reads and gives one entry per CDR3 protein, without DNA. In total, the table holds about 390,000 distinct CDR3 sequences. Sequenced: blood T cells: a sorted CD56 or NKG2C T cell subset, CD4+ or CD8+ T cells, or bulk PBMC T cells (not recorded which). The source is a woman between 50 and 59 years old in good health.

This chain uses TRBV29-1 with TRBJ2-7; TCRdb's D gene call, TRBD1, goes unchecked for lack of DNA. CDR1 and CDR2 from the germline V gene are SQVTM and ANQGSEA. The CDR3 covers 12 residues. The CDR3 is CSALGQIYEQYF.

The chain combines TRBV30 with TRBJ2-1. The CDR3 sequence is 14 residues long. Germline V CDR1 and CDR2: GTSNPN, SVGIG (reference sequence). CDR3 loop: CAWSESGWRHEQFF. The whole variable domain, filled in from reference TRBV30 and TRBJ2-1, reads SQTIHQWPATLVQPVGSPLSLECTVEGTSNPNLYWYRQAAGRGLQLLFYSVGIGQISSEVPQNLSASRPQDRQFILSSKKLLLSDSGFYLCAWSESGWRHEQFFGPGTRLTVL.

The V gene is TRBV15, the J gene TRBJ1-2; TCRdb picks TRBD1, but there is no DNA to check that call. The CDR3 consists of 14 residues. The germline CDR1 and CDR2 sequences are LNHNV and YYDKDF (reference sequence). The CDR3 sequence: CATSRGQGLSGYTF.

This chain joins TRBV9 and TRBJ2-7; the D call of TRBD2 rests on TCRdb alone, since no DNA is present to check it. From germline, CDR1 is SGDLS and CDR2 YYNGEE. The CDR3 has 13 residues. The CDR3 spells CASGRTSAYEQYF.

The gene calls are TRBV24-1 and TRBJ2-2; the TRBD1 assignment by TCRdb is unverifiable without DNA. CDR3 length: 17 amino acids. Germline CDR1 KGHDR, CDR2 SFDVKD. CDR3 loop: CATSDFLQGPNTGELFF.

The chain combines TRBV11-2 with TRBJ2-1. The CDR3 is made up of 15 amino acids. Germline lookup yields CDR1 SGHAT and CDR2 FQNNGV. CDR3 in amino acids: CASSLGLGSYNEQFF. Full variable domain (rest looked up from reference TRBV11-2 and TRBJ2-1): EAGVAQSPRYKIIEKRQSVAFWCNPISGHATLYWYQQILGQGPKLLIQFQNNGVVDDSQLPKDRFSAERLKGVDSTLKIQPAKLEDSAVYLCASSLGLGSYNEQFFGPGTRLTVL.

CDR3 amino acids: CASSRDNTNEKLFF. The V gene is TRBV5-1, the J gene TRBJ1-4; as DNA is missing, the TRBD1 call by TCRdb cannot be tested. The CDR3 covers 14 residues. In germline, CDR1 is SGHRS, CDR2 YFSETQ.

V gene TRBV25-1 combines with J gene TRBJ2-1; checking the TCRdb D call of TRBD2 is not possible without DNA. CDR3 length: 18 residues. In germline, CDR1 is MGHDK, CDR2 SYGVNS. The CDR3 is CASSEGERVAGFYNEQFF.

This chain uses TRBV12-3 or TRBV12-4 with TRBJ1-2; TCRdb outputs TRBD1, but without DNA this stays unchecked. The CDR3 consists of 15 residues. The CDR3 sequence is CASTLEETGNYGYTF.

This chain joins TRBV20-1 and TRBJ2-3; TCRdb lists TRBD1, though no DNA is available to test this call. The CDR3 totals 14 residues. Germline CDR1 is DFQATT and CDR2 is SNEGSKA (reference sequence). The CDR3 loop reads CSARAPGYTDTQYF.

The chain is built from TRBV5-1 and TRBJ2-3; the D call from TCRdb, TRBD2, cannot be confirmed without DNA. Looked up from germline, CDR1 is SGHRS and CDR2 is YFSETQ. The CDR3 is 15 amino acids. CDR3 sequence reads: CASSLRTSGTDTQYF.

This chain uses TRBV5-1 with TRBJ2-2; TCRdb lists TRBD1, though no DNA is available to test this call. Germline V gene data show CDR1 as SGHRS and CDR2 as YFSETQ. The CDR3 is 17 residues long. This CDR3 is CASSLLPGQTNTGELFF.

The gene calls are TRBV9 and TRBJ2-7; TCRdb's assignment of TRBD2 cannot be checked, as there is no DNA. The germline V gene encodes CDR1 SGDLS and CDR2 YYNGEE. The CDR3 is 17 amino acids. The CDR3 here is CASSPGIAGGGIHEQYF. The complete variable domain, with remaining parts taken from reference TRBV9 and TRBJ2-7, reads DSGVTQTPKHLITATGQRVTLRCSPRSGDLSVYWYQQSLDQGLQFLIQYYNGEERAKGNILERFSAQQFPDLHSELNLSSLELGDSALYFCASSPGIAGGGIHEQYFGPGTRLTVT.

V usage is TRBV12-3 or TRBV12-4 and J usage is TRBJ2-3; the D call of TRBD1 rests on TCRdb alone, since no DNA is present to check it. The length of the CDR3 is 15 residues. The CDR3 region is CASTLMGRITDTQYF.

The V and J genes are TRBV6-1 and TRBJ1-1; as DNA is missing, the TRBD1 call by TCRdb cannot be tested. This CDR3 contains 16 residues. Germline CDR1 is MNHNS and CDR2 is SASEGT. The CDR3 is CASTLVPGTVDTEAFF.

J is TRBJ1-1 and V is TRBV5-1. The CDR3 is made up of 16 amino acids. Germline V CDR1 and CDR2: SGHRS, YFSETQ. This CDR3 is CASILGEGSPNTEAFF.

CDR3 residues: CASSETQVPNSPLHF. The chain joins TRBV6-1 to TRBJ1-6; TCRdb's D gene call, TRBD1, goes unchecked for lack of DNA. The CDR3 consists of 15 residues. CDR1 is MNHNS and CDR2 is SASEGT in the germline V gene.

The genes are TRBV2 and TRBJ1-2; TCRdb outputs TRBD1, but without DNA this stays unchecked. This CDR3 has 15 amino acids. CDR1 SNHLY and CDR2 FYNNEI come from the germline V gene. The CDR3 loop reads CASKWEGPGGDGYTF.

J is TRBJ2-5 and V is TRBV6-1; lacking DNA, the TRBD1 call made by TCRdb goes unchecked. CDR3 length equals 14 residues. Germline CDR1 is MNHNS and CDR2 is SASEGT. The CDR3 loop reads CASTGGAFPETQYF.

The chain combines TRBV5-4 with TRBJ2-1; no DNA is available, so the TRBD2 call from TCRdb remains unchecked. In germline, CDR1 is SGHNT, CDR2 YYREEE (reference sequence). The CDR3 extends over 16 amino acids. The CDR3 loop is CASSFRVGLAYNEQFF.

V usage is TRBV20-1 and J usage is TRBJ2-4. Per the germline V gene, CDR1 is DFQATT and CDR2 is SNEGSKA (reference sequence). CDR3 size: 11 residues. The CDR3 reads CSAEEENIQYF.

The chain joins TRBV28 to TRBJ2-6; the TRBD2 assignment by TCRdb is unverifiable without DNA. CDR1 MDHEN and CDR2 SYDVKM come from the germline V gene. The CDR3 is made up of 16 amino acids. The CDR3 sequence is CASTPLPTSGANVLTF.

The J gene is TRBJ1-5, the V gene TRBV20-1; no DNA is available, so the TRBD1 call from TCRdb remains unchecked. This CDR3 region has 14 residues. Germline values: CDR1 DFQATT, CDR2 SNEGSKA (reference sequence). CDR3: CSAPPGGTGQPQHF.

The chain links TRBV2 to TRBJ2-6; TCRdb indicates TRBD1, and absent DNA this call remains unverified. This CDR3 has 13 amino acids. Germline V gene lookup returns CDR1 SNHLY and CDR2 FYNNEI. The CDR3 loop reads CATPRPGANVLTF.

The chain combines TRBV27 with TRBJ2-1. Germline loops: CDR1 MNHEY, CDR2 SMNVEV (reference sequence). The CDR3 covers 13 residues. The CDR3 loop is CASSNDLVGKRFF.

This rearrangement joins TRBV5-6 to TRBJ2-1; with no DNA, the TCRdb D assignment of TRBD1 cannot be verified. The V gene's germline CDR1 is SGHDT and CDR2 YYEEEE. This CDR3 comprises 13 residues. The CDR3 region is CASIPRWANEQFF.

V and J are TRBV5-1 and TRBJ2-1; TCRdb's D call, TRBD1, is unchecked because there is no DNA. The CDR3 spans 16 residues. The germline V gene encodes CDR1 SGHRS and CDR2 YFSETQ. The CDR3 region is CASSHRDTASYNEQFF.

The gene calls are TRBV4-2 and TRBJ2-3; the D call from TCRdb, TRBD1, cannot be confirmed without DNA. The CDR3 is 14 residues long. The germline gives CDR1 LGHNA, CDR2 YNFKEQ. The CDR3 sequence: CASSATGPIDTQYF.

The chain uses TRBV7-2 and TRBJ2-1. Germline lookup yields CDR1 SGHTA and CDR2 FQGNSA. CDR3 length equals 15 residues. This CDR3 reads CASSSGPFSYNEQFF.

CDR3 residues: CASSQIGDRRHGYTF. J is TRBJ1-2 and V is TRBV4-1; TCRdb reports TRBD1, a call that lacks DNA to check it against. Germline CDR1 is MGHRA and CDR2 is YSYEKL. There are 15 residues in the CDR3.

The chain employs TRBV11-1 and TRBJ2-1; TCRdb calls TRBD2, which cannot be checked without DNA. Germline CDR1 is SGHAT and CDR2 is FQDESV (reference sequence). This CDR3 contains 15 residues. The CDR3 loop is CASSTPSGMGGEQFF.

The CDR3: CASSFWGDEQYF. V gene TRBV11-2 combines with J gene TRBJ2-7. This CDR3 has 12 amino acids. Germline loops: CDR1 SGHAT, CDR2 FQNNGV.